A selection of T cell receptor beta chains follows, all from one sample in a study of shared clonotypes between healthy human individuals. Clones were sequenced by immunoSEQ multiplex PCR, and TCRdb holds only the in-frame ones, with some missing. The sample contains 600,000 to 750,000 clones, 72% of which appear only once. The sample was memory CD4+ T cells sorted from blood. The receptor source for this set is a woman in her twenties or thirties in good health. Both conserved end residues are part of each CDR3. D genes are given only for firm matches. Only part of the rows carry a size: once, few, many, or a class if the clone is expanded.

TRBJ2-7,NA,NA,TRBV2,TGTGCCAGCAGTGATAGGGCAGGCTCCTACGAGCAGTACTTC,CASSDRAGSYEQYF
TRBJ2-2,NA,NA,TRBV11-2,TGTGCCAGCAGCCCCGGGAGTTGGGTTTCAACCGGGGAGCTGTTTTTT,CASSPGSWVSTGELFF
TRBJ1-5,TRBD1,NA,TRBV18,TGTGCCAGCTCACTAACAGGGGAGGATCAGCCCCAGCATTTT,CASSLTGEDQPQHF
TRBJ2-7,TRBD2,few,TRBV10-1,TGCGCCAGCAAGGCTAGCGGGAGCTACGAGCAGTACTTC,CASKASGSYEQYF
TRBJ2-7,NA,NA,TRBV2,TGTGCCAGCAGTCCACGGGTCGGTAAGCAGTACTTC,CASSPRVGKQYF
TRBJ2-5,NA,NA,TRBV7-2,TGTGCCAGCAGCTTATGGCTCCGGGATGAGACCCAGTACTTC,CASSLWLRDETQYF
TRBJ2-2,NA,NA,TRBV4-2,TGTGCCAGCAGCCAGCCGTTGAACACCGGGGAGCTGTTTTTT,CASSQPLNTGELFF
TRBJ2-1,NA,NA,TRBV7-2,TGTGCCAGCAGGGCCCAAAGTTACAATGAGCAGTTCTTC,CASRAQSYNEQFF
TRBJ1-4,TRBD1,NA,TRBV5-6,TGTGCCAGCAGCTTGACAGGGGGCTGGTTTTCAACTAATGAAAAACTGTTTTTT,CASSLTGGWFSTNEKLFF
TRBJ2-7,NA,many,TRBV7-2,TGTGCCAGCAGCGCAGCCGGGACTGCCGCCTCCTACGAGCAGTACTTC,CASSAAGTAASYEQYF
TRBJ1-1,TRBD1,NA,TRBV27,TGTGCCAGCATCCCGGGACAGGGGATTCGTACGGCTTTCTTT,CASIPGQGIRTAFF
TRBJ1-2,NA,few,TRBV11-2,TGTGCCAGCAGCTTGAGGACCTATGGCTACACCTTC,CASSLRTYGYTF
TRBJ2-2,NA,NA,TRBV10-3,TGTGCCATCAGTGAGACGGGACCCCAAAAAAACACCGGGGAGCTGTTTTTT,CAISETGPQKNTGELFF
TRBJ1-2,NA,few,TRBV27,TGTGCCAGCAGCCCCGCAAGCGGGGCGGTCTATGGCTACACCTTC,CASSPASGAVYGYTF
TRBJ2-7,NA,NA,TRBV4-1,TGCGCCAGCAGCCCCCGGGGTAGCGGCTACGAGCAGTACTTC,CASSPRGSGYEQYF
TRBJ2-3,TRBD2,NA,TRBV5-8,TGTGCCAGCAGCGGACGGACTAGCGGTACAGATACGCAGTATTTT,CASSGRTSGTDTQYF
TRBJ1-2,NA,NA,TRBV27,TGTGCCAGCAGTTTATTGAGTGGAGGCAACTATGGCTACACCTTC,CASSLLSGGNYGYTF
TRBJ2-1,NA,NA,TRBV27,TGTGCCAGCAGTTTAGCGACAGCCTCCTACAATGAGCAGTTCTTC,CASSLATASYNEQFF
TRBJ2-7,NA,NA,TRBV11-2,TGTGCCAGCAGCCGGGATGGGGCGGGGTACGAGCAGTACTTC,CASSRDGAGYEQYF
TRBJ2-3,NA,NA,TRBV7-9,TGTGCCAGCAGCTTGAGAGGGCCCAAAGCAGATACGCAGTATTTT,CASSLRGPKADTQYF
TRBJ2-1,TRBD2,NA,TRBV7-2,TGTGCCAGCAGCTTAGACCACCGGACTAGCGGGACGGGGAGGAAGTTCTTC,CASSLDHRTSGTGRKFF
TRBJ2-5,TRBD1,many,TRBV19,TGTGCCAGTAGTACCCCGGGACAGGGGGCAGAGACCCAGTACTTC,CASSTPGQGAETQYF
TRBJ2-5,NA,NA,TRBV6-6,TGTGCCAGCAGTTACCCCGAAGAGACCCAGTACTTC,CASSYPEETQYF
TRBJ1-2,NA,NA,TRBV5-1,TGCGCCAGCGGGGCCCTGAACGAGTATGGCTACACCTTC,CASGALNEYGYTF
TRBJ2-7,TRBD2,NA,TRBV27,TGTGCCAGCAGCCGTCCACCTTCTAGCGGGAGGAACGAGCAGTACTTC,CASSRPPSSGRNEQYF
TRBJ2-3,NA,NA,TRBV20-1,TGCAGTGCTAGACGTAGTGATACGCAGTATTTT,CSARRSDTQYF
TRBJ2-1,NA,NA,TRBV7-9,TGTGCCAGCAGCCGAGAGGTAGGGCAGTTCTTC,CASSREVGQFF
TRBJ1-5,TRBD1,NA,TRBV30,TGTGCCTGGAGCGCACAGGGGGGTCAGCCCCAGCATTTT,CAWSAQGGQPQHF
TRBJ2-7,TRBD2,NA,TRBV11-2,TGTGCCAGCAGCTTAGTAGGACTAGGTCCTACGGAGCAGTACTTC,CASSLVGLGPTEQYF
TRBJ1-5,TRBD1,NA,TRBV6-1,TGTGCCAGCAGCTCACAGGGGGCGGGTCAGCCCCAGCATTTT,CASSSQGAGQPQHF
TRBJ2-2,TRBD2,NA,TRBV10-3,TGTGCCATCAGTGAGTACTGGACTAGCGGGAGCACCGGGGAGCTGTTTTTT,CAISEYWTSGSTGELFF
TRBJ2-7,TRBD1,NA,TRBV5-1,TGCGCCAGCAGCCCGAGGATGATGGGACAGGGCCCCGGGGTAGAGCAGTACTTC,CASSPRMMGQGPGVEQYF
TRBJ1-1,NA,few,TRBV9,TGTGCCAGCAGCGTAGCGGGCTTACAGGGTGAAGCTTTCTTT,CASSVAGLQGEAFF
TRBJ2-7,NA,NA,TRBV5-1,TGCGCCAGCAGCTTGGGCGCCTACGAGCAGTACTTC,CASSLGAYEQYF
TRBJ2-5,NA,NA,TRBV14,TGTGCCAGCAGCTTAAACTGGGAGACCCAGTACTTC,CASSLNWETQYF
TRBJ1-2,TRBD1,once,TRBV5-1,TGCGCCAGCAGCCCCAGGGACAGGGGAAACTATGGCTACACCTTC,CASSPRDRGNYGYTF
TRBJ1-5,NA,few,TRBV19,TGTGCCAGTAGACTCGGACTGGCCGGGCCCCAGCATTTT,CASRLGLAGPQHF
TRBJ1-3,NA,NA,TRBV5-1,TGCGCCAGCAGCTTGCCAGAGACCTATAGCTCTGGAAACACCATATATTTT,CASSLPETYSSGNTIYF
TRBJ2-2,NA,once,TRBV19,TGTGCCAGTAGTATTAGGGGGGGTTCGAACACCGGGGAGCTGTTTTTT,CASSIRGGSNTGELFF